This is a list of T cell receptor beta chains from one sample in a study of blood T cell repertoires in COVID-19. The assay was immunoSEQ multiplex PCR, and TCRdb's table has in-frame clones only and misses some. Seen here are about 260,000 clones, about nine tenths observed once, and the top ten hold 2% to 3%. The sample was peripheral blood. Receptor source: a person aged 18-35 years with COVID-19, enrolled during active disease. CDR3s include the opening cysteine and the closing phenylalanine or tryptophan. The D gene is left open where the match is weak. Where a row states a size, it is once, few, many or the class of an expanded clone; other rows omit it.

TGCGCCAGCAGCCAAGATCAACGGGGTTGGTACGAGCAGTACTTC	CASSQDQRGWYEQYF	TRBV4-1	.	TRBJ2-7	.
TGTGCCAGCAGTTCCGGACAGGTGAATCAGCCCCAGCATTTT	CASSSGQVNQPQHF	TRBV6-5	TRBD1	TRBJ1-5	.
TGTGCCATCAGCCCGGGACTAGCGGGAGTCTACGAGCAGTACTTC	CAISPGLAGVYEQYF	TRBV10-3	TRBD2	TRBJ2-7	.
TGTGCCAGCAGCAACAGGGGGCGGGAAAACATTCAGTACTTC	CASSNRGRENIQYF	TRBV11-2	TRBD1	TRBJ2-4	.
TGTGCCAGCAGTTGGACAGGGGGAAGTTATGGCTACACCTTC	CASSWTGGSYGYTF	TRBV27	TRBD1	TRBJ1-2	few
TGTGCCAGTAGTATAGATCCGGGGGGGGAGCAGTTCTTC	CASSIDPGGEQFF	TRBV19	TRBD2	TRBJ2-1	.
TGTGCCAGCTCACCACGGACAGGGGAGGGCACTGAAGCTTTCTTT	CASSPRTGEGTEAFF	TRBV18	TRBD1	TRBJ1-1	.
TGTGCCAGCAGCGCGCCCCCCTCTTCCTACGAGCAGTACTTC	CASSAPPSSYEQYF	TRBV3-1/TRBV3-2	.	TRBJ2-7	.
TGTGCCATCAGCGGCGGGGTAGCGGGAACCTACGAGCAGTACTTC	CAISGGVAGTYEQYF	TRBV10-3	TRBD2	TRBJ2-7	.
TGTGCCAGCAGCTTGGGTGAGCTCATGAACACTGAAGCTTTCTTT	CASSLGELMNTEAFF	TRBV5-5	.	TRBJ1-1	.
TGCGCCAGCAGCTTGGCACTGGGGCTAGCGGGAGCGTTAGCCTACGAGCAGTACTTC	CASSLALGLAGALAYEQYF	TRBV5-1	TRBD2	TRBJ2-7	.
TGTGCCAGCAGCTTCGGGACAGCGAACACTGAAGCTTTCTTT	CASSFGTANTEAFF	TRBV7-9	TRBD1	TRBJ1-1	.
TGTGCCAGTAGTATTCTAGCTAGTACCAATGAGCAGTTCTTC	CASSILASTNEQFF	TRBV19	.	TRBJ2-1	.
TGTGCCAGCAGCTTAGAGGGGCTACTAGCGGGAGGTTACAATGAGCAGTTCTTC	CASSLEGLLAGGYNEQFF	TRBV7-9	TRBD2	TRBJ2-1	.
TGTGCCAGCAGCTTGACTAGTGAGCAGTTCTTC	CASSLTSEQFF	TRBV7-2	.	TRBJ2-1	.
TGTGCCACCAGCACGGCAGGGATGGGGGAGCAGTACTTC	CATSTAGMGEQYF	TRBV15	.	TRBJ2-7	.
TGTGCCACCCTGGACAGGGTGAATGAAAAACTGTTTTTT	CATLDRVNEKLFF	TRBV28	TRBD1	TRBJ1-4	.
TGCGCCAGCACCTCAGGACTAGCGGGACTCCAAGAGACCCAGTACTTC	CASTSGLAGLQETQYF	TRBV5-1	TRBD2	TRBJ2-5	.
TGTGCCAGCAGCTCCGGGACAGGGTTGGAGACCCAGTACTTC	CASSSGTGLETQYF	TRBV5-4	TRBD1	TRBJ2-5	.
TGTGCCAGCAGCTTGGACGGGAACACCGGGGAGCTGTTTTTT	CASSLDGNTGELFF	TRBV5-6	.	TRBJ2-2	.
TGCGCCAGCATAGACAGCCTTAATACCCTCCACTTT	CASIDSLNTLHF	TRBV10-2	.	TRBJ1-6	.
TGTGCCAGCAGCTATGGACTAGCGGGTGGCTACAATGAGCAGTTCTTC	CASSYGLAGGYNEQFF	TRBV5-6	TRBD2	TRBJ2-1	.
TGCGCCAGCAGCCTAAATTCGGGAACTAGCGCCTACAATGAGCAGTTCTTC	CASSLNSGTSAYNEQFF	TRBV5-1	TRBD2	TRBJ2-1	.
TGTGCCACCAGTCGGGGTCAAACCAATGAGCAGTTCTTC	CATSRGQTNEQFF	TRBV24-1	.	TRBJ2-1	.
TGTGCCAGCAGCCTTCTAGCGGCAAGACCCCCCGAGCAGTACTTC	CASSLLAARPPEQYF	TRBV14	TRBD2	TRBJ2-7	.
TGTGCCAGCAGTCAGCTTGGGGGGGCTAGCAATCAGCCCCAGCATTTT	CASSQLGGASNQPQHF	TRBV28	.	TRBJ1-5	.
TGTGCCAGCAGCTTAGCGGGACTCGAAGAGACCCAGTACTTC	CASSLAGLEETQYF	TRBV13	.	TRBJ2-5	.
TGTGCCAGCAGCCAAGTCGGACTAGCGGGTGGGGGGAATGAGCAGTTCTTC	CASSQVGLAGGGNEQFF	TRBV3-1/TRBV3-2	TRBD2	TRBJ2-1	.
TGCGCCAGCAGCTTGGAGGGTAGCGACTCTGGAAACACCATATATTTT	CASSLEGSDSGNTIYF	TRBV5-1	.	TRBJ1-3	.
TGTGCCAGCAGAAAGATTCTTTTGAGGGACAGCGCCTACGAGCAGTACTTC	CASRKILLRDSAYEQYF	TRBV28	TRBD1	TRBJ2-7	.
TGTGCCAGCAGCCCCTTGACAGGGAACAATGAGCAGTTCTTC	CASSPLTGNNEQFF	TRBV5-4	TRBD1	TRBJ2-1	.
TGTGCCAGCAGTCCCTCCGCCAGGGCCCGAACTGAAGCTTTCTTT	CASSPSARARTEAFF	TRBV6-5	.	TRBJ1-1	.
TGTGCCAGCAGCTCACCAAACAGGGGGCTTACCTTAGTCACTGAAGCTTTCTTT	CASSSPNRGLTLVTEAFF	TRBV21-1	.	TRBJ1-1	.
TGCGCCAGCAGCTACCCTAGCGGGAGGGCCTATGAGCAGTTCTTC	CASSYPSGRAYEQFF	TRBV5-1	TRBD2	TRBJ2-1	.
TGTGCCAGCAGCTTCGGGACTAGAGTCGCAGATACGCAGTATTTT	CASSFGTRVADTQYF	TRBV7-9	TRBD2	TRBJ2-3	once
TGTGCCAGCAGAAGAAACAGGGACAGCACTAGCGGGAGGGCCTTGGAGACCCAGTACTTC	CASRRNRDSTSGRALETQYF	TRBV28	TRBD2	TRBJ2-5	.
TGTGCCAGCAGGGGACAGGGTGGTTACGAGCAGTACTTC	CASRGQGGYEQYF	TRBV2	TRBD1	TRBJ2-7	.
TGTGCCAGCAGCTTAGGTTACGCGGACACTGAAGCTTTCTTT	CASSLGYADTEAFF	TRBV7-9	.	TRBJ1-1	.
TGTGCCAGCAGTTCGGCTAGCGCTCTAGGGGAGCAGTACTTC	CASSSASALGEQYF	TRBV6-5	.	TRBJ2-7	.
TGTGCCAGCAGCATTAGATGGGACAGGGGGCATGTAGGCAATCAGCCCCAGCATTTT	CASSIRWDRGHVGNQPQHF	TRBV7-9	TRBD1	TRBJ1-5	.
TGTGCCAGCAGCCCCGACAGGGCCTACGAGCAGTACTTC	CASSPDRAYEQYF	TRBV25-1	TRBD1	TRBJ2-7	.
TGTGCCAGCAGCTTGGGACTAGCGGTCCAAGAGACCCAGTACTTC	CASSLGLAVQETQYF	TRBV13	TRBD2	TRBJ2-5	.
TGTGCTGCCGGGACAGAGGCTAACTATGGCTACACCTTC	CAAGTEANYGYTF	TRBV28	TRBD1	TRBJ1-2	.
TGCGCCAGCAGCTTGTTAGGGGACTCTGAAGCTTTCTTT	CASSLLGDSEAFF	TRBV5-1	.	TRBJ1-1	.
TGTGCCAGCAGTGTCACAGATAACTATGGCTACACCTTC	CASSVTDNYGYTF	TRBV2	.	TRBJ1-2	.
TGCGCCAGCAGCTTCAACCGGGGACTAGCGGGAGGTCACGAGCAGTACTTC	CASSFNRGLAGGHEQYF	TRBV5-1	TRBD2	TRBJ2-7	.
TGTGCCAGCAGTCCCGGACAGGGTCGATATAGCAATCAGCCCCAGCATTTT	CASSPGQGRYSNQPQHF	TRBV6-6	TRBD1	TRBJ1-5	.
TGTGCCAGCAGGACTGTCCCCAATGAGCAGTTCTTC	CASRTVPNEQFF	TRBV2	.	TRBJ2-1	once
TGTGCCAGCAGCCCGCGGGGGGGGCCTACAGATACGCAGTATTTT	CASSPRGGPTDTQYF	TRBV11-2	TRBD2	TRBJ2-3	.